What follows are 22 T cell receptor beta chains derived from one specimen sequenced in a study of cytomegalovirus exposure and HLA in healthy donors. The PCR was carried out with 60 Vbeta primers and 13 Jbeta primers. The method was immunoSEQ multiplex PCR; TCRdb's version includes in-frame clones alone and lacks a portion of them. Among 150,000 to 170,000 clones listed, 70% to 80% were seen once. Sequencing input: PBMCs. The receptors here all came from a woman in her forties in good health and CMV-seronegative.

The chain recombines TRBV4-2 with TRBJ2-3; D remains unclear. CDR1 and CDR2 from the germline V gene are LGHNA and YNFKEQ. V shed 4 bases and J shed 0 bases, with 8 bases lying between them. This CDR3 spans 14 amino acids. CDR3 DNA: TGTGCCAGCAGCCCAGAATCTAGCACAGATACGCAGTATTTT. This translates into CASSPESSTDTQYF.

V gene TRBV28 combines with J gene TRBJ2-5; tentative D call: TRBD2 (6 bases). The CDR3 runs 14 residues. Germline V gene lookup returns CDR1 MDHEN and CDR2 SYDVKM. Trimming stripped 10 bases from V and 1 base from J, with 16 bases between. Written as DNA, the CDR3 is TGTGCCACCAGGGACTCTCAAGCCCAAGAGACCCAGTACTTC. Its translation: CATRDSQAQETQYF.

V usage is TRBV7-2 and J usage is TRBJ2-7; 8 bases match TRBD1. This CDR3 has 15 amino acids. Germline CDR1 and CDR2: SGHTA and FQGNSA. The V segment lost 1 base and the J segment 0 bases; nucleotides outside the gene matches: 2. The CDR3 DNA sequence: TGTGCCAGCAGCTTAGGGGACAGGAGCTCCTACGAGCAGTACTTC. Its translation is CASSLGDRSSYEQYF.

The J gene is TRBJ2-1, the V gene TRBV7-8; maybe TRBD2 (5 bases). Trimming left V 4 bases short and J 2 bases short, with 12 bases between. The CDR3 consists of 15 residues. The V gene's germline CDR1 is SGHVS and CDR2 FQNEAQ. The CDR3 spells CASSSPGTAYNEQFF. CDR3 nucleotide sequence: TGTGCCAGCAGCTCGCCGGGAACAGCCTACAATGAGCAGTTCTTC.

CDR3 nucleotides: TGCGCCAGCAGATACTCGACAGGGTTAAGCACGAACACTGAAGCTTTCTTT. Translated: CASRYSTGLSTNTEAFF. The chain uses TRBV5-1 and TRBJ1-1, with 7 bases that match TRBD1. Germline lookup yields CDR1 SGHRS and CDR2 YFSETQ. J gave up 1 base and V 5 bases, and 14 bases lay outside the gene matches. This CDR3 region has 17 residues.

This chain links TRBV7-2 with TRBJ1-4, with a possible D match to TRBD1 (5 bases). The CDR3 spans 15 residues. The V gene's germline CDR1 is SGHTA and CDR2 FQGNSA. V shed 8 bases and J shed 1 base, with 14 bases lying between them. CDR3 amino acids: CASALQGLTNEKLFF. The DNA of the CDR3 is TGTGCCAGCGCGCTGCAGGGTTTAACTAATGAAAAACTGTTTTTT.

For this clone: An end of the junction differs from the germline gene, which may be a read error. The chain links TRBV29-1 to TRBJ2-1; 7 nucleotides align to TRBD2. CDR1 is SQVTM, CDR2 ANQGSEA, per germline. This CDR3 spans 15 amino acids. CDR3 nucleotide sequence: TGCAGCGTCGAAGGGACTATGCGCTCCTACAATGAGCAGTTCTTC. This sequence encodes CSVEGTMRSYNEQFF.

The chain has TRBV5-6 and TRBJ1-1; D call uncertain. Trimming pared 2 bases from V and 4 bases from J, leaving 6 bases between. Germline loops: CDR1 SGHDT, CDR2 YYEEEE. The CDR3 runs 12 residues. The CDR3 bases are TGTGCCAGCAGCTTTTCGGGCACTGAAGCTTTCTTT. Its translation is CASSFSGTEAFF.

The CDR3 DNA reads TGTGCCAGCAGTTTATATGAAGGGGCAAGTCAGCCCCAGCATTTT. Its translation is CASSLYEGASQPQHF. V and J are TRBV27 and TRBJ1-5, with D tentatively TRBD1 (5 bases). The V gene lost 1 base and the J gene lost 6 bases, with 13 bases spanning the gap. Germline values: CDR1 MNHEY, CDR2 SMNVEV (reference sequence). The CDR3 is 15 residues long.

V and J are TRBV18 and TRBJ2-7, with 7 bases matching TRBD2. Looked up from germline, CDR1 is KGHSH and CDR2 is LQKENI. The CDR3 spans 14 residues. The J segment lost 4 bases and the V segment lost 0 bases, leaving 3 bases of the junction unmatched. The CDR3 nucleotides are TGTGCCAGCTCACCACCGAACGGGGGGTACGAGCAGTACTTC. Amino acid sequence: CASSPPNGGYEQYF. Drawing the rest from reference TRBV18 and TRBJ2-7, the complete variable domain is NAGVMQNPRHLVRRRGQEARLRCSPMKGHSHVYWYRQLPEEGLKFMVYLQKENIIDESGMPKERFSAEFPKEGPSILRIQQVVRGDSAAYFCASSPPNGGYEQYFGPGTRLTVT.

The rearrangement links TRBV6-1 to TRBJ1-1; 8 bases align to TRBD1. V dropped 3 bases and J dropped 4; count of bases not matched to a gene: 10. CDR3 size: 16 residues. CDR1 and CDR2 (germline): MNHNS, SASEGT. CDR3 nucleotides: TGTGCCAGCAGTGAGACGGACGGACAGGGCGGCACTGAAGCTTTCTTT. This codes for CASSETDGQGGTEAFF.

The genes are TRBV4-1 and TRBJ1-2, with TRBD1 matching 10 bases. Germline values: CDR1 MGHRA, CDR2 YSYEKL. The CDR3 is made up of 18 amino acids. V lost 3 bases and J lost 1; bases outside the gene matches: 11. CDR3 in DNA: TGCGCCAGCAGCCACGCGGACAGAAGGACAGGGGGTAACTATGGCTACACCTTC. It encodes CASSHADRRTGGNYGYTF.

J is TRBJ1-3 and V is TRBV7-9, with D unresolved. Trimming took 1 base from V and 0 from J, leaving 7 bases between them. The germline V gene has CDR1 SEHNR and CDR2 FQNEAQ (reference sequence). This CDR3 contains 15 residues. Written as DNA, the CDR3 is TGTGCCAGCAGCTTAGACGGGAGCTCTGGAAACACCATATATTTT. Its translation is CASSLDGSSGNTIYF. Filled out from reference TRBV7-9 and TRBJ1-3, the complete variable domain reads DTGVSQNPRHKITKRGQNVTFRCDPISEHNRLYWYRQTLGQGPEFLTYFQNEAQLEKSRLLSDRFSAERPKGSFSTLEIQRTEQGDSAMYLCASSLDGSSGNTIYFGEGSWLTVV.

The rearrangement links TRBV7-2 to TRBJ2-7; possible D gene TRBD2, 6 bases. The CDR3 runs to 15 residues. Germline CDR1 and CDR2: SGHTA and FQGNSA. V was cut by 7 bases and J by 0 bases, with 16 bases left in between. CDR3 residues: CASTKSAGLSYEQYF. The CDR3 nucleotides are TGTGCCAGCACCAAGTCAGCGGGCCTCTCCTACGAGCAGTACTTC.

The chain joins TRBV7-9 to TRBJ1-1; tentatively, D is TRBD1 (6 bases). Trimming stripped 4 bases from V and 1 base from J, with 10 bases between. The length of the CDR3 is 14 residues. The germline gives CDR1 SEHNR, CDR2 FQNEAQ (reference sequence). The CDR3 sequence: CASSSMTGNTEAFF. In nucleotides, the CDR3 is TGTGCCAGCAGCTCCATGACAGGGAACACTGAAGCTTTCTTT. The whole variable domain, filled in from reference TRBV7-9 and TRBJ1-1, reads DTGVSQNPRHKITKRGQNVTFRCDPISEHNRLYWYRQTLGQGPEFLTYFQNEAQLEKSRLLSDRFSAERPKGSFSTLEIQRTEQGDSAMYLCASSSMTGNTEAFFGQGTRLTVV.

This clone was detected only once. This chain links TRBV2 with TRBJ1-5, with D tentatively TRBD1 (6 bases). CDR3 length: 13 residues. CDR1 and CDR2 from the germline V gene are SNHLY and FYNNEI. The ends were cut back, 7 bases at V and 4 bases at J, with 11 bases in the middle. CDR3 coding DNA: TGTGCCAGCACCTACACAGGGAATCAGCCCCAGCATTTT. Its translation is CASTYTGNQPQHF.

V and J are TRBV4-1 and TRBJ1-1; tentatively, D is TRBD1 (6 bases). This CDR3 spans 13 amino acids. In germline, CDR1 is MGHRA, CDR2 YSYEKL. V lost 4 bases and J lost 4, with 10 bases in between. The CDR3 here is CASSPRGGTEAFF. CDR3 coding DNA: TGCGCCAGCAGCCCCCGAGGGGGCACTGAAGCTTTCTTT.

V gene TRBV2 combines with J gene TRBJ2-3, with D perhaps matching TRBD1 (5 bases). With 4 bases removed from V and 6 bases from J, the gap between germline ends came to 17 bases. Germline CDR1 SNHLY, CDR2 FYNNEI. The length of the CDR3 is 15 residues. The CDR3 bases are TGTGCCAGCAGTGGTAACCCAGGGTACGGGGATACGCAGTATTTT. Protein sequence: CASSGNPGYGDTQYF.

DNA for the CDR3: TGTGCCAGCAGCGTAGGCATAGCGGCTACTGAAGCTTTCTTT. This gives the protein CASSVGIAATEAFF. The gene calls are TRBV7-2 and TRBJ1-1; D remains unclear. The CDR3 contains 14 residues. The V and J ends lost 5 bases and 5 bases respectively, with 15 bases between them. Germline V lookup: CDR1 SGHTA, CDR2 FQGNSA.

J is TRBJ2-2 and V is TRBV5-1; tentative D call: TRBD2 (7 bases). The germline gives CDR1 SGHRS, CDR2 YFSETQ. The CDR3 spans 16 residues. The V and J ends lost 4 bases and 5 bases respectively, with 18 bases between them. In DNA, the CDR3 is TGCGCCAGCAGCCCGGGGGGCACAGTCGTAACCGGGGAGCTGTTTTTT. Protein sequence: CASSPGGTVVTGELFF.

The chain employs TRBV5-1 and TRBJ2-5; TRBD2 agrees at 11 bases. Trimming cost V 0 bases and J 1 base; bases outside gene matches: 5. The CDR3 length is 17 residues. CDR1 is SGHRS and CDR2 is YFSETQ in the germline V gene. The DNA of the CDR3 is TGCGCCAGCAGCTTGGGGGCTAGCGGGGGGTCCCAAGAGACCCAGTACTTC. It codes for CASSLGASGGSQETQYF. The full variable domain, its missing parts supplied by reference TRBV5-1 and TRBJ2-5, is KAGVTQTPRYLIKTRGQQVTLSCSPISGHRSVSWYQQTPGQGLQFLFEYFSETQRNKGNFPGRFSGRQFSNSRSEMNVSTLELGDSALYLCASSLGASGGSQETQYFGPGTRLLVL.

The chain joins TRBV6-1 to TRBJ2-1; D might be TRBD1 (8 bases). Between the trimmed V and J ends, which lost 8 bases and 7 bases, there was a span of 18 bases. CDR1 and CDR2 from the germline V gene are MNHNS and SASEGT. The CDR3 is 14 amino acids. The CDR3 bases are TGTGCCAGCGGGGGGGGCAGGGGGCTAAATGAGCAGTTCTTC. Amino acids: CASGGGRGLNEQFF.